This T cell receptor beta chain was recorded in a study of T cell responses to AZD1222 COVID-19 vaccine. Sequencing was performed with immunoSEQ multiplex PCR; in TCRdb, only in-frame clones are kept and a portion is missing. The table records roughly 140,000 clones, approximately 94% of them present only once. This clone appeared once. Germline values: CDR1 SEHNR, CDR2 FQNEAQ (reference sequence). There are 17 residues in the CDR3. V was clipped by 5 bases and J by 2 bases; unmatched bases: 12. This clonotype was sampled from an adult in good health. The sequenced sample was peripheral blood, obtained on day 0 of AZD1222 vaccination. The V call is TRBV7-9, the J call TRBJ2-7; 10 positions agree with TRBD1. The CDR3 DNA reads TGTGCCAGCAGCACCCCCCCGGGACAGGGGATCGCCTACGAGCAGTACGTC. Translating gives CASSTPPGQGIAYEQYV.